This T cell receptor (beta chain) came from a study of identical twins. From the 5' RACE reads, TCRdb called clonotypes with MiXCR, one entry per CDR3 protein. The repertoire includes around 650,000 distinct CDR3 sequences, around 7.5% of them detected once, and roughly 1.5% sits in the top ten. Whole-study results and caveats: Beta out-of-frame sequences showed weaker excess twin sharing. It was out-of-frame TCR alpha sharing in monozygotic twins that models underestimated. Fewer insertions marked abundant cord blood beta clonotypes; young adult naive trended weakly, memory not at all.

In regard to this clonotype: The antigen is undetermined.

J was trimmed by 8 bases and V by 3 bases; bases with no gene match: 11. Per the germline V gene, CDR1 is SGHDT and CDR2 is YYEEEE. This CDR3 has 16 amino acids. The same specimen was also included in a second study, on yellow fever vaccine responses in identical twins. That paper adds: Twins showed a vaccine T cell response that reportedly seemed partly convergent, partly personalized.

Material for sequencing was PBMCs. This chain joins TRBV5-6 and TRBJ1-6; 7 bases align to TRBD1. This TCR was recovered from a woman aged 18-29 years in good health. CDR3 bases: TGTGCCAGCAGCTCGGACAGGACCCCTATTGATTCACCCCTCCACTTT. Translated, it gives CASSSDRTPIDSPLHF.